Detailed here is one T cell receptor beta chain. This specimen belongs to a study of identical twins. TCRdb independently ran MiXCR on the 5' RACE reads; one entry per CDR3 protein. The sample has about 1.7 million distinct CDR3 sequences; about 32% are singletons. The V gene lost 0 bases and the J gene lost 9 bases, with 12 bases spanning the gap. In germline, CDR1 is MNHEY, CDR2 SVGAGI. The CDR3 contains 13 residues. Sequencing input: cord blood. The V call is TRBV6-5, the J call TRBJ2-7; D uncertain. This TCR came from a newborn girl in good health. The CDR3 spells CASSYSNHGRQYF. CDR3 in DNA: TGTGCCAGCAGTTACTCGAATCACGGCCGGCAGTACTTC.